This entry is about one T cell receptor beta chain. Its antigen is currently unknown. This entry belongs to a study of OX40 agonist ivuxolimab in advanced cancers. Study as a whole: Patients undergoing dose escalation presented with hepatocellular carcinoma, melanoma, renal cell or head and neck cancer. Participants averaged about 60 years of age (range about 23 to 80) and were roughly 83% male. Overall study results and limits: Clonal expansion was among the lowest in partial responders at 0.1-3.0 mg/kg, especially CD8+.

The repertoire was sequenced with immunoSEQ multiplex PCR; TCRdb's copy has only in-frame clones and lacks some. Among 100,000 or so clones listed, under 90% were seen once. CDR1 is SGHTA and CDR2 is FQGTGA in the germline V gene. Trimming stripped 5 bases from V and 7 bases from J, with 11 bases between. The CDR3 totals 12 residues. The material sequenced was CD4+ or CD8+ T cells sorted from blood, taken in a trial of the OX40 agonist ivuxolimab. The TCR was taken from an adult with an advanced solid tumor such as melanoma, head and neck, liver or kidney cancer. The genes are TRBV7-3 and TRBJ2-5, with TRBD2 as a possible D gene (5 bases). For the CDR3, the DNA is TGTGCCAGCAGCCTCAACGCGGGGACCCAGTACTTC. Translation gives CASSLNAGTQYF.